These 5 T cell receptor beta chains came from one sample sequenced in a study of T-cell reconstitution after alpha-beta-depleted transplantation in children. During its preparation, the TCRbeta library received unique molecular identifiers. TCRdb analysed the PCR reads with MiXCR anew, one entry per CDR3 protein. Counted here are approximately 640,000 distinct CDR3 sequences, around 16% occurring once; the ten biggest clones make up approximately 1%. Specimen: PBMCs from the stem cell graft donor, collected from the stem cell graft. The receptors here all came from a human donor who donated a stem cell graft to a child with acute myeloid leukemia.

The chain employs TRBV20-1 and TRBJ2-7; 9 bases match TRBD1. Germline lookup yields CDR1 DFQATT and CDR2 SNEGSKA (reference sequence). The CDR3 covers 15 residues. The junction had 11 bases not matched to a gene; V was cut back by 3 bases and J by 5 bases. The CDR3 reads CSASFPGTGRDEQYV. The CDR3 bases are TGCAGTGCTAGTTTTCCCGGGACAGGGCGGGACGAGCAGTACGTC.

This clonotype was recorded a few times. The V call is TRBV10-2, the J call TRBJ2-1; D possibly corresponds to TRBD2 (6 bases). In germline, CDR1 is WSHSY, CDR2 SAAADI. The CDR3 runs to 12 residues. Trimming stripped 8 bases from V and 9 bases from J, with 14 bases between. CDR3 nucleotides: TGCGCCAGCTGGGGGGACCGGGCTGAGCAGTTCTTC. Amino acids: CASWGDRAEQFF.

This clonotype occurred many times. The chain has TRBV20-1 and TRBJ2-1; the match to TRBD2 covers 16 bases. The J segment lost 1 base and the V segment lost 4 bases, leaving 7 bases of the junction unmatched. CDR3 size: 18 residues. Germline loops: CDR1 DFQATT, CDR2 SNEGSKA (reference sequence). The DNA of the CDR3 is TGCAGTGCTATACCGGGACTAGCGGGGGGGCAATCCTACAATGAGCAGTTCTTC. Its translation is CSAIPGLAGGQSYNEQFF.

A few counts support this clonotype. The V gene is TRBV30, the J gene TRBJ2-1; 8 bases are a match to TRBD2. Germline V CDR1 and CDR2: GTSNPN, SVGIG (reference sequence). V gave up 2 bases and J gave up 0 bases; unmatched junction bases: 12. CDR3 length: 18 residues. The CDR3 protein is CAWSLPWPTSGSYNEQFF. CDR3 sequence (DNA): TGTGCCTGGAGTCTCCCCTGGCCTACTAGCGGCTCCTACAATGAGCAGTTCTTC.

This chain joins TRBV30 and TRBJ2-2; TRBD2 is a possible D gene (5 bases). This CDR3 is built from 11 residues. Germline V gene data show CDR1 as GTSNPN and CDR2 as SVGIG (reference sequence). Trimming shortened V by 6 bases and J by 5 bases, and 7 bases separated the two germline ends. The CDR3 sequence is CACRTTGELFF. CDR3 sequence (DNA): TGTGCCTGTAGGACTACCGGGGAGCTGTTTTTT.